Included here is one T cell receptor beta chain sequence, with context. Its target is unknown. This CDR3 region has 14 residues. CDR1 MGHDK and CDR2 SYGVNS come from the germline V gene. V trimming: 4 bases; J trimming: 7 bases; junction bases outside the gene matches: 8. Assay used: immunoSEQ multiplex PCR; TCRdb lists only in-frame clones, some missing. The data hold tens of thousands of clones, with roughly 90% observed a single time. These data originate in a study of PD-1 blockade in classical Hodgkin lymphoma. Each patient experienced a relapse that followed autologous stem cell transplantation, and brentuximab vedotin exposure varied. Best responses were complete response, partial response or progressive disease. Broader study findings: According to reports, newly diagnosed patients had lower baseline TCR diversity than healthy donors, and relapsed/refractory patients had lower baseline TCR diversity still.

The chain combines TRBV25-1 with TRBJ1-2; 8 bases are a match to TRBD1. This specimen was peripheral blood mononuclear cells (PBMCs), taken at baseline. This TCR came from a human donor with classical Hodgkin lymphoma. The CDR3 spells CASSGDRFFRGYTF. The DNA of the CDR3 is TGTGCCAGCAGTGGGGACAGGTTCTTCCGTGGCTACACCTTC.